The source of this TCR beta chain is a study of T-cell memory formation after mild COVID-19. In the study overall: TCR clusters were mostly confined to one donor each.

TCRalpha and TCRbeta libraries used 5'RACE with constant-segment primers and UMIs. MiXCR, applied by TCRdb to the 5' RACE reads, yields one record per CDR3 protein. The sample lists hundreds of thousands of distinct CDR3 sequences, about 20% occurring once. This clonotype was seen only a few times. Its target is not known. The V gene's germline CDR1 is GTSNPN and CDR2 SVGIG (reference sequence). V lost 6 bases and J 8 bases, leaving 19 bases between the germline ends. This CDR3 contains 13 residues. Whole-study results and caveats: Contracting CD4+ clones lay largely in CM and EM, with CD8+ ones residing in EMRA.

The V gene is TRBV30, the J gene TRBJ1-2; a possible D gene is TRBD1 (6 bases). The sequence came from an adult woman who had mild COVID-19 (a few samples of this study predate the infection). Cell type and time point are not known. Sequenced sample: PBMCs or a T cell subset sorted from them (not recorded which). CDR3 amino acids: CACTVGRGGGYTF. As DNA, the CDR3 is TGTGCCTGCACCGTCGGCAGGGGCGGGGGCTACACCTTC.